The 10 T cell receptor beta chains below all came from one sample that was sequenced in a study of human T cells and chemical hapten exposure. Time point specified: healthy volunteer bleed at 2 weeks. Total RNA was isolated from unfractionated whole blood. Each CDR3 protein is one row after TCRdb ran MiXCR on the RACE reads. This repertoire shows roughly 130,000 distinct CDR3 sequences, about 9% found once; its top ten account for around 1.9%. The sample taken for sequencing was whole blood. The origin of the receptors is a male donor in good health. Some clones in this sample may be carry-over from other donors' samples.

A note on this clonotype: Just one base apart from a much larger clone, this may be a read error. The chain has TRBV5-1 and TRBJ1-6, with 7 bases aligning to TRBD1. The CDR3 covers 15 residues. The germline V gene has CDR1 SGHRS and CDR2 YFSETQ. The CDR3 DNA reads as TGCGTCAGCAGCTTGGGCGGGACAGAAAATTCACCCCTCCACTTT. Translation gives CVSSLGGTENSPLHF.

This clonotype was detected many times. The CDR3 spells CATSGGAGVLDEQFF. Written as DNA, the CDR3 is TGTGCCACCAGTGGGGGAGCAGGGGTCTTGGATGAGCAGTTCTTC. V gene TRBV24-1 combines with J gene TRBJ2-1; weak D call: TRBD1 (6 bases). Germline V gene lookup returns CDR1 KGHDR and CDR2 SFDVKD. The CDR3 covers 15 residues. The ends were cut back, 5 bases at V and 8 bases at J, with 18 bases in the middle.

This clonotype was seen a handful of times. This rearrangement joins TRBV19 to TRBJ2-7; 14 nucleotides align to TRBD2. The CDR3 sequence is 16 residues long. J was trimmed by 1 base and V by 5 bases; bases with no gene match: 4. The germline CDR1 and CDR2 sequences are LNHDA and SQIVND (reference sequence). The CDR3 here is CASSGTSGSGSYEQYF. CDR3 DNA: TGTGCCAGTAGTGGGACTAGCGGGAGCGGATCCTACGAGCAGTACTTC.

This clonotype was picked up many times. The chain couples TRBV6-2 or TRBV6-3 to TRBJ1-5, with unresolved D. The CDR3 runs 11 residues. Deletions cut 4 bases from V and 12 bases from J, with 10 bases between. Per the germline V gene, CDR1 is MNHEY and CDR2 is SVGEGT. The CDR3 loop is CASSSLLLQHF. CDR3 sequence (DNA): TGTGCCAGCAGTTCCCTCCTCCTCCAGCATTTT.

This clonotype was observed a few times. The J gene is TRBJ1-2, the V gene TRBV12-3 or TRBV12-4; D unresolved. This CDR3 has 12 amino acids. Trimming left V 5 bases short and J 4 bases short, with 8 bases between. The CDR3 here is CASSVSLYGYTF. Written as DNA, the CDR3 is TGTGCCAGCAGTGTTTCCCTCTATGGCTACACCTTC.

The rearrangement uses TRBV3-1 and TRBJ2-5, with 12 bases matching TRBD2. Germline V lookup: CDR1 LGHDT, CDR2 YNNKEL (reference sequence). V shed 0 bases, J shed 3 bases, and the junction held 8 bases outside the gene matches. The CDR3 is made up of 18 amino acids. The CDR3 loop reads CASSQDPRLAGEKETQYF. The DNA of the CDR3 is TGTGCCAGCAGCCAAGATCCGAGACTAGCGGGGGAAAAAGAGACCCAGTACTTC.

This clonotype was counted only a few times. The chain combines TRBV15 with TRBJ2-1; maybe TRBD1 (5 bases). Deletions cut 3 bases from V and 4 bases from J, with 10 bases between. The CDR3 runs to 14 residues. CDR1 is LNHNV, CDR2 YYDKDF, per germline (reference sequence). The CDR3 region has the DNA TGTGCCACCAGCAGGGGGCAAGAGTACAATGAGCAGTTCTTC. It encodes CATSRGQEYNEQFF.

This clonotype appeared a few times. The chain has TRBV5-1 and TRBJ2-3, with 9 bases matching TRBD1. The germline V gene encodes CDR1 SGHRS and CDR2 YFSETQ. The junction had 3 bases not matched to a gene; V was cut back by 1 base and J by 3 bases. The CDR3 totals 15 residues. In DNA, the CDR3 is TGCGCCAGCAGCTTGTCAGGACAGGGGACAGATACGCAGTATTTT. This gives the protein CASSLSGQGTDTQYF. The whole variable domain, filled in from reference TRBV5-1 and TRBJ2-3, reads KAGVTQTPRYLIKTRGQQVTLSCSPISGHRSVSWYQQTPGQGLQFLFEYFSETQRNKGNFPGRFSGRQFSNSRSEMNVSTLELGDSALYLCASSLSGQGTDTQYFGPGTRLTVL.

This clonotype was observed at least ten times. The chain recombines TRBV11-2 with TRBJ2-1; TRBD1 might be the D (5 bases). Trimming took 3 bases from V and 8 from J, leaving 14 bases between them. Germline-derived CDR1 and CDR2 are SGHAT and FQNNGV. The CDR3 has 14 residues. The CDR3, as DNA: TGTGCCAGCAGCTTCGACCCCAGGGTCCATGAGCAGTTCTTC. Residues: CASSFDPRVHEQFF.

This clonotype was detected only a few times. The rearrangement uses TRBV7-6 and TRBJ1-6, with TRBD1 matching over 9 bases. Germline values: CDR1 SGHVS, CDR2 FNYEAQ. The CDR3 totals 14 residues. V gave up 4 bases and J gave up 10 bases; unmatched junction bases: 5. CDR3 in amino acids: CASSSGQGLSPLHF. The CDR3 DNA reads TGTGCCAGCAGCTCGGGACAGGGTCTCTCACCCCTCCACTTT.